The 2 T cell receptor beta chains presented below share a single source sample, sequenced in a study of blood T cell repertoires in COVID-19 (dated by TCRdb to the early 2020s). Libraries were built with the immunoSEQ multiplex PCR assay. TCRdb mirrors the immuneACCESS table, restricted to in-frame sequences. Some clones are absent from its copies; in checked studies, under half trace to an unresolved V gene, and the reason for the others is unknown. The sample yields 200,000 to 250,000 clones; roughly 87% were counted once. Of the sample, 9% to 12% is held by the ten largest clones. Sequenced material: PBMCs or T cells enriched from blood (not recorded which). These TCRs come from a man between 18 and 29 years old with acute COVID-19.

The genes are TRBV18 and TRBJ1-1, with 10 bases matching TRBD1. With 3 bases clipped from V and 7 bases from J, the junction kept 8 bases outside the gene matches. CDR3 length: 15 amino acids. Germline CDR1 reads KGHSH; CDR2 reads LQKENI. The CDR3 DNA reads TGTGCCAGCTCACCCACGGACAGGGGGTGTTATGAAGCTTTCTTT. Encoded protein: CASSPTDRGCYEAFF.

The CDR3 region has the DNA TGTGCCAGCAGTTACCAGAGTGCGGTAGCTCAGCCCCAGCATTTT. Amino acids: CASSYQSAVAQPQHF. V and J are TRBV6-2 or TRBV6-3 and TRBJ1-5; no firm D call. The CDR3 has 15 amino acids. V dropped 2 bases and J dropped 6 bases, with 14 bases sitting between them. Per the germline V gene, CDR1 is MNHEY and CDR2 is SVGEGT.